A selection of T cell receptor beta chains follows, all from one sample in a study of blood T cells in healthy people across ages. MiXCR was run by TCRdb on the 5' RACE reads, yielding one entry per CDR3 protein. The profile covers hundreds of thousands of distinct CDR3 sequences, with 35% to 50% appearing a single time and about 32% taken by the ten largest. Sequencing was carried out using blood. These receptors were collected from a man older than 75 in good health. CDR3s include the opening cysteine and the closing phenylalanine or tryptophan. Fields, in order: V gene, J gene, clone size, D gene, CDR3 DNA, CDR3 protein. A D gene is named only where the DNA matches it firmly. Only some rows state a clone size, as once, few, many or a class for expanded clones.

TRBV7-2	TRBJ1-5	.	.	TGTGCCAGCAGCCTTAGGGAGAACGGCAATCAGCCCCAGCATTTT	CASSLRENGNQPQHF
TRBV7-3	TRBJ2-1	.	TRBD2	TGTGCCAGCAGCAGCCAGGGACTAGCGGCTAACAATGAGCAGTTCTTC	CASSSQGLAANNEQFF
TRBV3-1	TRBJ2-7	.	TRBD2	TGTGTCAGCAGCCAAATGACAGTGGCGGGAGGAGGAAATGAGCAGTACTTC	CVSSQMTVAGGGNEQYF
TRBV18	TRBJ2-6	.	TRBD1	TGTGCCAGCTCACCATCGGGACAGGCACTCTCTGGGGCCAACGTCCTGACTTTC	CASSPSGQALSGANVLTF
TRBV6-2/TRBV6-3	TRBJ1-4	.	.	TGTGCCAGCGCGCTTATAGGACAGCTTAATGAAAAACTGTTTTTT	CASALIGQLNEKLFF
TRBV2	TRBJ1-1	.	.	TGTGCCAGCAGTGAAGAAAGGAACACTCCGGCTTTCTTT	CASSEERNTPAFF
TRBV5-1	TRBJ2-5	.	.	TGCGCCAGCAGCTGGACATCGGGGGAGACCCGGTACTTC	CASSWTSGETRYF
TRBV4-3	TRBJ2-5	many	TRBD2	TGCGCCAGCAGCGAAACTAGCGGGCACCATAAGACCCAGTACTTC	CASSETSGHHKTQYF
TRBV6-1	TRBJ1-1	.	.	TGTGCCAGCAGATTGGAAGGGGCTTGGGCTTTCTTT	CASRLEGAWAFF
TRBV5-4	TRBJ2-5	few	.	TGTGCCAGCAGCTTAACAGGGACCCAAGAGACCCAGTACTTC	CASSLTGTQETQYF
TRBV6-2/TRBV6-3	TRBJ2-1	.	.	TGTGCCAGCAGTTCCCAACTGGGGAATGAGCAGTTCTTC	CASSSQLGNEQFF
TRBV7-9	TRBJ2-1	.	TRBD2	TGTGCCTGCAGCGGACTAGCGGGGGTCTCCTACAATGAGCAGTTCTTC	CACSGLAGVSYNEQFF
TRBV10-3	TRBJ2-3	.	TRBD1	TGTGCCATCTATTCGGGGCAGGGGGCAGATACGCAGTATTTT	CAIYSGQGADTQYF
TRBV5-8	TRBJ1-1	few	TRBD1	TGTGCCAGCAGCTTGGCGGGACAGGTGAACACTGAAGCTTTCTTT	CASSLAGQVNTEAFF
TRBV5-1	TRBJ2-2	.	TRBD2	TGCGCCAGCAGCTTCGCGGGAGGGACCGGGGAGCTGTTTTTT	CASSFAGGTGELFF
TRBV2	TRBJ1-4	.	TRBD1	TGTGCCAGCAGTCCCAGGACAGGGGGGAATGAAAAACTGTTTTTT	CASSPRTGGNEKLFF
TRBV7-2	TRBJ2-3	.	TRBD2	TGTGCCAGCAGGTCAGCGGGGGGGCCAGATACGCAGTATTTT	CASRSAGGPDTQYF
TRBV5-1	TRBJ2-5	few	TRBD2	TGCGCCAGCAGCTCGCGACTAGCGGGAGTAGAGACCCAGTACTTC	CASSSRLAGVETQYF
TRBV28	TRBJ2-3	many	TRBD2	TGTGCCAGCAGTCCTAGCGGGGTCTATGGAGATACGCAGTATTTT	CASSPSGVYGDTQYF
TRBV5-6	TRBJ1-6	.	TRBD1	TGTGCCAGCAGTCCTAAAGGGACAGCCAATTCACCCCTCCACTTT	CASSPKGTANSPLHF
TRBV7-6	TRBJ1-4	.	TRBD1	TGTGCCAGCAGCCATATTAACACGGGACAGCCTAATGAAAAACTGTTTTTT	CASSHINTGQPNEKLFF
TRBV27	TRBJ2-5	.	TRBD1	TGTGCCAGCAGTTTATTCGTAGGGACAGCTCAAGAGACCCAGTACTTC	CASSLFVGTAQETQYF
TRBV7-2	TRBJ2-3	few	TRBD2	TGTGCCAGCAGTTCCAGACTAGCGGGGGACTCCCTTAGCACAGATACGCAGTATTTT	CASSSRLAGDSLSTDTQYF
TRBV7-9	TRBJ2-1	few	TRBD2	TGTGCCAGCAGCCCTAGCGGGAGACCCTACAATGAGCAGTTCTTC	CASSPSGRPYNEQFF